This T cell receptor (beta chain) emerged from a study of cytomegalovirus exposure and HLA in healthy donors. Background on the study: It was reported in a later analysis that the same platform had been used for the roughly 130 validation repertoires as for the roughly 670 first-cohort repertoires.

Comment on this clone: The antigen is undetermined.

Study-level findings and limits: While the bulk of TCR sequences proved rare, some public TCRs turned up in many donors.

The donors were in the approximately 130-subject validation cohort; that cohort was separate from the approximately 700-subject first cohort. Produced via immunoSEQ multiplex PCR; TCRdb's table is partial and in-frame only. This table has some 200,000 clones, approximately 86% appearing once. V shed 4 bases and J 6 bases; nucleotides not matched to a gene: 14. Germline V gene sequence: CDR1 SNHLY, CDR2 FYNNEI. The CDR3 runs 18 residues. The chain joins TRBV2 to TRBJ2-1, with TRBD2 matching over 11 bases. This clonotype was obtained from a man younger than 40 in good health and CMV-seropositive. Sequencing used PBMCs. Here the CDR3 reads CASSGGGDSGRALNEQFF. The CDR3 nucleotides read TGTGCCAGCAGTGGGGGTGGGGATAGCGGGAGGGCCCTCAATGAGCAGTTCTTC.